This entry lists 17 T cell receptor beta chains sequenced from one sample in a study of response to subunit inactivated influenza vaccine. TCRdb analysed the RT-PCR reads with MiXCR anew, one entry per CDR3 protein. The data show more than 600,000 distinct CDR3 sequences, approximately 17% seen once. The sample consisted of PBMCs from blood, taken 4 to 6 days after vaccination. The receptors shown here come from a man aged 50 or older who received an inactivated influenza vaccine.

This clonotype was detected ten times or more. The chain uses TRBV10-3 and TRBJ2-3; D is unresolved. This CDR3 comprises 11 residues. Germline values: CDR1 ENHRY, CDR2 SYGVKD. V lost 11 bases and J 3 bases, leaving 9 bases between the germline ends. The CDR3 sequence: CAVLRTDTQYF. In nucleotides, the CDR3 is TGTGCCGTGCTCCGGACAGATACGCAGTATTTT.

This clonotype was found a few times. This chain uses TRBV6-5 with TRBJ2-2; 8 nucleotides agree with TRBD2. V lost 0 bases, J lost 5 bases, and 8 bases stayed unmatched. The CDR3 runs 17 residues. Germline V gene data show CDR1 as MNHEY and CDR2 as SVGAGI. CDR3 protein: CASSYSLAGGRTGELFF. In DNA form, the CDR3 reads TGTGCCAGCAGTTACTCCCTAGCGGGTGGGAGGACCGGGGAGCTGTTTTTT.

This rearrangement joins TRBV20-1 to TRBJ2-3; no definite D call. From germline, CDR1 is DFQATT and CDR2 SNEGSKA (reference sequence). The CDR3 covers 13 residues. V was pared by 6 bases and J by 4 bases, with 14 bases between. DNA of the CDR3: TGCAGTGCACCTGGAATTGCCCCAGATACGCAGTATTTT. This sequence encodes CSAPGIAPDTQYF.

This chain connects TRBV18 to TRBJ2-1; 11 bases are a match to TRBD1. Germline trimming cut 6 bases from V and 7 bases from J; bases unmatched to any gene: 14. CDR1 is KGHSH and CDR2 is LQKENI in the germline V gene. The CDR3 totals 17 residues. The DNA of the CDR3 is TGTGCCAGCTCCCCGCGCAACCAGGACAGGGGGCGTAATGAGCAGTTCTTC. It codes for CASSPRNQDRGRNEQFF.

This clonotype was seen a handful of times. The J gene is TRBJ1-5, the V gene TRBV12-3 or TRBV12-4, with 7 bases aligning to TRBD1. V was clipped by 8 bases and J by 2 bases; unmatched bases: 6. The CDR3 totals 14 residues. CDR3 sequence: CASGQGGGNQPQHF. CDR3 sequence (DNA): TGTGCCAGCGGCCAGGGGGGAGGCAATCAGCCCCAGCATTTT.

At least ten counts were recorded for this clonotype. The chain is built from TRBV20-1 and TRBJ2-1; 11 bases fit TRBD2. Germline assignment: CDR1 DFQATT and CDR2 SNEGSKA (reference sequence). The CDR3 spans 12 residues. The DNA for the CDR3 is TGCAGAGCCGGGACTAGCGGAGGCCGGCAGTTCTTC. Translation: CRAGTSGGRQFF.

This clonotype was counted only a few times. J is TRBJ2-2 and V is TRBV20-1; unclear D gene. Germline assignment: CDR1 DFQATT and CDR2 SNEGSKA (reference sequence). V was trimmed by 2 bases and J by 4 bases, leaving 17 bases between them. The CDR3 loop spans 16 amino acids. The CDR3 spells CSARTPQQAATGELFF. The CDR3, as DNA: TGCAGTGCTAGAACGCCCCAGCAGGCAGCCACCGGGGAGCTGTTTTTT.

The chain recombines TRBV7-2 with TRBJ2-2; 7 bases are shared with TRBD1. CDR1 and CDR2 from the germline V gene are SGHTA and FQGNSA. There are 16 residues in the CDR3. Trimming took 6 bases from V and 4 from J; bases not matched to a gene: 11. CDR3 DNA: TGTGCCAGCAGGTACAGGAGACAGGGCAGCACCGGGGAGCTGTTTTTT. As protein: CASRYRRQGSTGELFF. Variable domain in full (rest from reference TRBV7-2 and TRBJ2-2): GAGVSQSPSNKVTEKGKDVELRCDPISGHTALYWYRQSLGQGLEFLIYFQGNSAPDKSGLPSDRFSAERTGGSVSTLTIQRTQQEDSAVYLCASRYRRQGSTGELFFGEGSRLTVL.

This clonotype has just a few counts. This sequence joins TRBV20-1 and TRBJ1-5, with D maybe TRBD1 (5 bases). Looked up from germline, CDR1 is DFQATT and CDR2 is SNEGSKA (reference sequence). Trimming left V 6 bases short and J 4 bases short, with 16 bases between. CDR3 length equals 14 residues. The CDR3 region has the DNA TGCAGTGCCCACACGGCAGGGAGGAATCAGCCCCAGCATTTT. Its translation: CSAHTAGRNQPQHF.

This clonotype was seen a handful of times. This sequence joins TRBV6-5 and TRBJ2-3, with 9 bases matching TRBD2. The junction had 3 bases not matched to a gene; V was cut back by 4 bases and J by 4 bases. CDR1 is MNHEY, CDR2 SVGAGI, per germline. The CDR3 has 14 residues. The CDR3 nucleotides are TGTGCCAGCAGTTGGACTAGCGCCGCAGATACGCAGTATTTT. It encodes CASSWTSAADTQYF.

The chain recombines TRBV20-1 with TRBJ2-6; a possible D gene is TRBD2 (5 bases). CDR1 and CDR2 (germline): DFQATT, SNEGSKA (reference sequence). This CDR3 has 15 amino acids. Trimming pared 3 bases from V and 0 bases from J, leaving 9 bases between. Here the CDR3 reads CSASKGGSGANVLTF. The CDR3 coding sequence is TGCAGTGCTAGTAAAGGAGGCTCTGGGGCCAACGTCCTGACTTTC.

This clonotype showed up just a few times. This chain connects TRBV11-2 to TRBJ2-1, with D unresolved. CDR3 length equals 12 residues. The V gene's germline CDR1 is SGHAT and CDR2 FQNNGV. V was pared by 3 bases and J by 8 bases, with 8 bases between. Written as DNA, the CDR3 is TGTGCCAGCAGCTTCGGTCGGGATGAGCAGTTCTTC. Translated, it gives CASSFGRDEQFF.

This clonotype occurred a few times. This sequence joins TRBV7-9 and TRBJ1-1; 11 nucleotides agree with TRBD1. Trimming at V came to 6 bases and at J to 3 bases, leaving 9 bases not matched to a gene. The CDR3 consists of 16 residues. CDR1 and CDR2 from the germline V gene are SEHNR and FQNEAQ (reference sequence). CDR3 in DNA: TGTGCCAGCAGATTCAATCCGGGACAGGGGGACACTGAAGCTTTCTTT. It yields the protein CASRFNPGQGDTEAFF.

The chain employs TRBV29-1 and TRBJ2-2; TRBD2 matches 7 bases. Germline trimming cut 7 bases from V and 1 base from J; bases unmatched to any gene: 3. This CDR3 is 13 amino acids long. Germline CDR1 and CDR2: SQVTM and ANQGSEA. CDR3 protein: CSGGGRNTGELFF. The CDR3 DNA is TGCAGCGGCGGCGGGAGGAACACCGGGGAGCTGTTTTTT.

This chain connects TRBV7-9 to TRBJ2-3; TRBD2 agrees at 7 bases. CDR1 is SEHNR and CDR2 is FQNEAQ in the germline V gene (reference sequence). The V gene end was trimmed by 5 bases and the J gene end by 5 bases; junction bases not matched to a gene: 4. There are 13 residues in the CDR3. The chain's CDR3 is CASSPGTIDTQYF. The CDR3 DNA sequence: TGTGCCAGCAGCCCGGGGACTATAGATACGCAGTATTTT.

The gene calls are TRBV28 and TRBJ1-3; the D is unclear. From germline, CDR1 is MDHEN and CDR2 SYDVKM. V was clipped by 5 bases and J by 3 bases, with 14 bases between them. The CDR3 has 15 amino acids. CDR3 bases: TGTGCCAGCAGTCTAACCCCGGGAGGTGGAAACACCATATATTTT. Translated: CASSLTPGGGNTIYF. The full variable domain, in which reference TRBV28 and TRBJ1-3 provide the parts outside the CDR3, is DVKVTQSSRYLVKRTGEKVFLECVQDMDHENMFWYRQDPGLGLRLIYFSYDVKMKEKGDIPEGYSVSREKKERFSLILESASTNQTSMYLCASSLTPGGGNTIYFGEGSWLTVV.

V gene TRBV28 combines with J gene TRBJ1-5; 8 bases fit TRBD1. V was clipped by 6 bases and J by 7 bases; unmatched bases: 11. The germline V gene has CDR1 MDHEN and CDR2 SYDVKM. CDR3 length: 15 residues. The CDR3 protein is CASSTSGQGDQPQHF. The CDR3 DNA is TGTGCCAGCAGCACAAGTGGACAGGGCGACCAGCCCCAGCATTTT.